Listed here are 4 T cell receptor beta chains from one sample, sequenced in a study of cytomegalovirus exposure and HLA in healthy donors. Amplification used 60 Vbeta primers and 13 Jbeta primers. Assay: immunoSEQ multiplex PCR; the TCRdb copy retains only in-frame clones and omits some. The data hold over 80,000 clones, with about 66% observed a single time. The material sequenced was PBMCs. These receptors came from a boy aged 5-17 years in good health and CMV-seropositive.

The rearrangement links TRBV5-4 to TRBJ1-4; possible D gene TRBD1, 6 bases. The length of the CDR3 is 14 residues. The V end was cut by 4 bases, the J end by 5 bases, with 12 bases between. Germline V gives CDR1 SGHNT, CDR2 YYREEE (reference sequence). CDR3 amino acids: CASSRDTGNEKLFF. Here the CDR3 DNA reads TGTGCCAGCAGCCGTGATACAGGGAATGAAAAACTGTTTTTT.

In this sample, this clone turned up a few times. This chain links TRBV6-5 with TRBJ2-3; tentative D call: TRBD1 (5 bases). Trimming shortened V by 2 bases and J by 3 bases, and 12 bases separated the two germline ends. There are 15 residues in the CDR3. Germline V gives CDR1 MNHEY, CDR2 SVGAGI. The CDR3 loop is CASSYRSGRTDTQYF. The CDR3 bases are TGTGCCAGCAGTTACCGGTCAGGGCGGACAGATACGCAGTATTTT.

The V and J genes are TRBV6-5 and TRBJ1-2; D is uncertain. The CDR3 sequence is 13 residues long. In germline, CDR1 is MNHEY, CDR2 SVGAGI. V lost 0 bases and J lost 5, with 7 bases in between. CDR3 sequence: CASSYSQEYGYTF. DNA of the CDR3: TGTGCCAGCAGTTACTCCCAAGAGTATGGCTACACCTTC.

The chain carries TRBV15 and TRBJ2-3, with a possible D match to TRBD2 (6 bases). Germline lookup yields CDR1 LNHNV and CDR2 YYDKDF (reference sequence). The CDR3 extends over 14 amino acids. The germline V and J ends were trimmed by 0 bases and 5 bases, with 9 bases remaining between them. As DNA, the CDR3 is TGTGCCACCAGCAGAGAGAGCGGGCAAGATACGCAGTATTTT. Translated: CATSRESGQDTQYF.